A single sample gave rise to the 18 T cell receptor beta chains below, sequenced in a study of graft-versus-host responses after intestinal transplantation. Profiling relied on immunoSEQ multiplex PCR, and the TCRdb table lists in-frame clones only, not all of them. Here the sample spans tens of thousands of clones, approximately 40% being singletons. Responders (roughly 200,000, CFSE-labeled) met roughly 200,000 stimulators that were irradiated and violet-dye-labeled. The sample in question was alloreactive CD8+ T cells from a mixed lymphocyte reaction culture, obtained before intestinal transplant. The subset here: CFSE-low proliferating T cells sorted from approximately six-day pre-transplant mixed lymphocyte reaction (GvH or HvG direction). These receptors were collected from a human patient who received an intestinal transplant.

The chain employs TRBV10-3 and TRBJ2-7, with 10 bases matching TRBD2. V lost 2 bases to trimming and J lost 2 bases; unmatched junction nucleotides: 0. CDR1 is ENHRY and CDR2 is SYGVKD in the germline V gene. The CDR3 loop spans 14 amino acids. The CDR3 DNA sequence: TGTGCCATCAGTGAGCTAGCGGGAGCCTACGAGCAGTACTTC. As protein: CAISELAGAYEQYF.

This clone is a singleton in its sample. The CDR3 is CASSQVRDSYEQYF. CDR3 sequence (DNA): TGCGCCAGCAGCCAAGTCCGGGACAGTTACGAGCAGTACTTC. The rearrangement uses TRBV4-1 and TRBJ2-7; TRBD1 aligns across 7 bases. Per the germline V gene, CDR1 is MGHRA and CDR2 is YSYEKL. The CDR3 loop spans 14 amino acids. V was clipped by 1 base and J by 4 bases; unmatched bases: 4.

In this sample, this clone turned up a few times. This chain joins TRBV7-9 and TRBJ2-1, with D tentatively TRBD1 (6 bases). Trimming cost V 5 bases and J 0 bases, with 14 bases left between them. CDR1 and CDR2 from the germline V gene are SEHNR and FQNEAQ (reference sequence). The CDR3 spans 16 residues. The CDR3, as DNA: TGTGCCAGCAGCGTGCACGGGACAAGCTCCTACAATGAGCAGTTCTTC. Amino acids: CASSVHGTSSYNEQFF.

By sample fraction, this clone is medium-sized (0.01 to 0.1%). The genes are TRBV15 and TRBJ1-1, with D hard to call. V gave up 0 bases and J gave up 3 bases, with 14 bases separating them. CDR3 length: 16 amino acids. CDR1 LNHNV and CDR2 YYDKDF come from the germline V gene (reference sequence). As DNA, the CDR3 is TGTGCCACCAGCAGAGATCTAATGTGGGGTGACACTGAAGCTTTCTTT. Translation: CATSRDLMWGDTEAFF. Full variable domain (remainder filled in from reference TRBV15 and TRBJ1-1): DAMVIQNPRYQVTQFGKPVTLSCSQTLNHNVMYWYQQKSSQAPKLLFHYYDKDFNNEADTPDNFQSRRPNTSFCFLDIRSPGLGDTAMYLCATSRDLMWGDTEAFFGQGTRLTVV.

The chain uses TRBV2 and TRBJ2-2; 7 positions match TRBD1. The CDR3 is 13 residues long. Germline V gene lookup returns CDR1 SNHLY and CDR2 FYNNEI. V trimming: 6 bases; J trimming: 9 bases; junction bases outside the gene matches: 7. DNA for the CDR3: TGTGCCAGCAGCGACCCGGACAGGAGGGAGCTGTTTTTT. This gives the protein CASSDPDRRELFF. The variable domain in full, with the rest retrieved from reference TRBV2 and TRBJ2-2, is EPEVTQTPSHQVTQMGQEVILRCVPISNHLYFYWYRQILGQKVEFLVSFYNNEISEKSEIFDDQFSVERPDGSNFTLKIRSTKLEDSAMYFCASSDPDRRELFFGEGSRLTVL.

The V gene is TRBV9, the J gene TRBJ2-1; TRBD2 might be the D (5 bases). Per germline, CDR1 SGDLS and CDR2 YYNGEE. Trimming removed 0 bases at V and 7 bases at J, with 11 bases between. The CDR3 is 14 residues long. The CDR3 DNA reads as TGTGCCAGCAGCGTAGACGGGAACTCAAATGAGCAGTTCTTC. It encodes CASSVDGNSNEQFF.

The CDR3 nucleotides read TGTGCCAGCAATCGGAGGACGGGGGTAAAGAATGAAGCTTTCTTT. As protein: CASNRRTGVKNEAFF. This chain uses TRBV6-1 with TRBJ1-1; D perhaps matches TRBD1 (5 bases). Germline V gene data show CDR1 as MNHNS and CDR2 as SASEGT. Between the trimmed V and J ends, which lost 7 bases and 7 bases, there was a span of 22 bases. The CDR3 length is 15 residues.

The J gene is TRBJ2-2, the V gene TRBV18; 9 positions agree with TRBD2. The germline V gene encodes CDR1 KGHSH and CDR2 LQKENI. The CDR3 covers 18 residues. V gave up 3 bases and J gave up 4 bases; unmatched junction bases: 12. This CDR3 is CASSPLPSGNQGTGELFF. As DNA, the CDR3 is TGTGCCAGCTCACCCCTCCCTAGCGGGAACCAGGGCACCGGGGAGCTGTTTTTT.

This sequence joins TRBV27 and TRBJ2-2; a possible D gene is TRBD1 (5 bases). V was shortened by 9 bases and J by 0 bases, with 11 bases between the two germline ends. The CDR3 consists of 14 residues. The germline V gene has CDR1 MNHEY and CDR2 SMNVEV (reference sequence). The CDR3 coding sequence is TGTGCCAGTTGTCAGGGCGCGAACACCGGGGAGCTGTTTTTT. Its protein is CASCQGANTGELFF.

This clone was seen just once. This sequence joins TRBV9 and TRBJ2-1; 11 nucleotides agree with TRBD2. J was trimmed by 9 bases and V by 0 bases; bases with no gene match: 11. From germline, CDR1 is SGDLS and CDR2 YYNGEE. The CDR3 consists of 17 residues. In DNA form, the CDR3 reads TGTGCCAGCAGCGTAGGAAATAGCGGGAGGGTAGAGGGTGAGCAGTTCTTC. Translation gives CASSVGNSGRVEGEQFF.

The chain carries TRBV2 and TRBJ2-7; 9 bases map to TRBD2. The CDR3 consists of 14 residues. Looked up from germline, CDR1 is SNHLY and CDR2 is FYNNEI. J was trimmed by 6 bases and V by 4 bases; bases with no gene match: 7. In DNA, the CDR3 is TGTGCCAGCAGTGTAGTGGGTAGCGGGAGCGAGCAGTACTTC. Translation: CASSVVGSGSEQYF.

The V call is TRBV30, the J call TRBJ1-2; TRBD1 is a possible D gene (6 bases). With 4 bases removed from V and 8 bases from J, the gap between germline ends came to 11 bases. The CDR3 sequence is 11 residues long. Germline CDR1 GTSNPN, CDR2 SVGIG (reference sequence). The CDR3 DNA is TGTGCCTGGAAAGTGGGGGGCGGCTACACCTTC. This sequence encodes CAWKVGGGYTF.

The CDR3 nucleotides are TGTGCCAGCAGTTTATTGAAAAAGACTAGCGGGAGAGGCACAGATACGCAGTATTTT. It translates to CASSLLKKTSGRGTDTQYF. The chain uses TRBV27 and TRBJ2-3; TRBD2 matches at 12 bases. V was clipped by 1 base and J by 1 base; unmatched bases: 9. Looked up from germline, CDR1 is MNHEY and CDR2 is SMNVEV (reference sequence). The CDR3 has 19 amino acids.

The rearrangement links TRBV30 to TRBJ2-7; D is unclear. Germline CDR1 GTSNPN, CDR2 SVGIG (reference sequence). The CDR3 covers 10 residues. V dropped 5 bases and J dropped 1 base, with 3 bases sitting between them. The CDR3 nucleotides read TGTGCCTGGGGTTCCTACGAGCAGTACTTC. Its protein product is CAWGSYEQYF.

The gene calls are TRBV9 and TRBJ2-2; a possible D gene is TRBD1 (5 bases). Trimming shortened V by 2 bases and J by 7 bases, and 18 bases separated the two germline ends. Per germline, CDR1 SGDLS and CDR2 YYNGEE. The CDR3 is made up of 16 amino acids. The CDR3 sequence: CASSVGPGMDVGELFF. CDR3 bases: TGTGCCAGCAGCGTTGGTCCAGGGATGGACGTCGGGGAGCTGTTTTTT.

The chain combines TRBV27 with TRBJ2-1, with D hard to call. The CDR3 spans 13 residues. Germline CDR1 MNHEY, CDR2 SMNVEV (reference sequence). With 2 bases removed from V and 5 bases from J, the gap between germline ends came to 7 bases. In DNA form, the CDR3 reads TGTGCCAGCAGTTTAAGCGCCAACAATGAGCAGTTCTTC. Amino acid sequence: CASSLSANNEQFF.

This clone has only a few counts. The chain joins TRBV7-3 to TRBJ2-1; D is perhaps TRBD2 (6 bases). The CDR3 is 18 residues long. The germline gives CDR1 SGHTA, CDR2 FQGTGA. Trimming shortened V by 6 bases and J by 4 bases, and 25 bases separated the two germline ends. The CDR3 DNA reads as TGTGCCAGCAGTCCACTCGGGGTGGCGGGACTTACGTACAATGAGCAGTTCTTC. This sequence encodes CASSPLGVAGLTYNEQFF.

The count of this clone is one. The CDR3 DNA reads as TGTGCCAGCAGCTTGGGCCTGGCAGGGAGTGGGGGGAGGTATGGCTACACCTTC. Translation gives CASSLGLAGSGGRYGYTF. The chain is built from TRBV5-4 and TRBJ1-2; tentative D call: TRBD1 (5 bases). CDR3 length: 18 amino acids. Germline lookup yields CDR1 SGHNT and CDR2 YYREEE (reference sequence). Trimming cost V 0 bases and J 5 bases, with 23 bases left between them. The full variable domain, with the rest looked up from reference TRBV5-4 and TRBJ1-2, is ETGVTQSPTHLIKTRGQQVTLRCSSQSGHNTVSWYQQALGQGPQFIFQYYREEENGRGNFPPRFSGLQFPNYSSELNVNALELDDSALYLCASSLGLAGSGGRYGYTFGSGTRLTVV.